Here is one TCR beta chain with its context. These data are taken from a study of blood T cells in healthy people across ages. A second PCR, run for roughly 7 to 12 cycles, used a sample-barcoded 5' primer plus a J-beta primer mix. TCRdb fed the 5' RACE reads into MiXCR, producing one record per CDR3 protein. The profile shows around 800,000 distinct CDR3 sequences, under 45% of them singletons. Per the germline V gene, CDR1 is SGHTA and CDR2 is FQGTGA. The CDR3 extends over 15 amino acids. The V gene lost 1 base and the J gene lost 7 bases, with 11 bases spanning the gap. The source material was blood. The chain recombines TRBV7-3 with TRBJ1-6; no reliable D call. The receptor comes from a man in his 60s in good health. The CDR3 bases are TGTGCCAGCAGCTTAAGGAGGGATATGAATTCACCCCTCCACTTT. Translated: CASSLRRDMNSPLHF.